These 29 T cell receptor beta chains were sequenced from one sample in a study of T cells after yellow fever vaccination. TCRdb passed the 5' RACE reads through MiXCR, listing each CDR3 protein once. Among around 310,000 distinct CDR3 sequences listed, under 5% were seen once. Sequencing used PBMCs, obtained 5 days after the yellow fever booster vaccination. The source of these receptors is a man aged 18 to 35 who received the YFV17D yellow fever vaccine.

The V gene is TRBV7-2, the J gene TRBJ2-1, with D tentatively TRBD1 or TRBD2 (6 bases each). V dropped 4 bases and J dropped 4 bases, with 17 bases sitting between them. In germline, CDR1 is SGHTA, CDR2 FQGNSA. The CDR3 runs to 16 residues. Here the CDR3 DNA reads TGTGCCAGCAGCTCCCGACTAGGAAGGGGGTACAATGAGCAGTTCTTC. Its protein product is CASSSRLGRGYNEQFF.

In its sample, this clonotype was seen a few times. CDR3 bases: TGTGCCAGCAGGCCGGACAGGGACACCGGGGAGCTGTTTTTT. This gives the protein CASRPDRDTGELFF. This rearrangement joins TRBV21-1 to TRBJ2-2; the table's D call of TRBD1 was not tested on the DNA. TRBV21-1 has pseudogene status. This CDR3 is 14 amino acids long.

This clonotype was counted only a few times. The chain employs TRBV6-6 and TRBJ1-5; D is unclear. Germline CDR1 MNHNY, CDR2 SVGAGI (reference sequence). V dropped 6 bases and J dropped 3 bases, with 3 bases sitting between them. The CDR3 has 11 amino acids. CDR3 DNA sequence: TGTGCCAGCAGGCTCAATCAGCCCCAGCATTTT. This sequence encodes CASRLNQPQHF.

This clonotype was seen repeatedly, ten times or more. The chain couples TRBV20-1 to TRBJ1-6, with 7 bases fitting TRBD1. V dropped 6 bases and J dropped 8; count of bases not matched to a gene: 13. Per germline, CDR1 DFQATT and CDR2 SNEGSKA (reference sequence). The CDR3 loop spans 15 amino acids. In DNA form, the CDR3 reads TGCAGTGCCCAGGGGGGCAGGGCCCTTTATTCACCCCTCCACTTT. Amino acids: CSAQGGRALYSPLHF.

This clonotype was seen ten or more times. The CDR3 DNA is TGTGCCAGCAGTTTGCGGGGGACGGGAGGAAACACCATATATTTT. It yields the protein CASSLRGTGGNTIYF. V usage is TRBV6-5 and J usage is TRBJ1-3; maybe TRBD1 (5 bases). The CDR3 is 15 amino acids. The germline V gene encodes CDR1 MNHEY and CDR2 SVGAGI. V dropped 4 bases and J dropped 4 bases, with 14 bases sitting between them.

The rearrangement links TRBV10-3 to TRBJ1-2, with D possibly being TRBD1 (5 bases). Trimming took 6 bases from V and 8 from J, leaving 10 bases between them. Germline CDR1 and CDR2: ENHRY and SYGVKD. The CDR3 is made up of 11 amino acids. The CDR3 protein is CAIRIGGGYTF. The DNA of the CDR3 is TGTGCCATCAGGATTGGGGGGGGCTACACCTTC.

The V call is TRBV5-1, the J call TRBJ2-1, with D unresolved. The CDR3 sequence is 16 residues long. Germline V CDR1 and CDR2: SGHRS, YFSETQ. Deletions cut 0 bases from V and 2 bases from J, with 12 bases between. CDR3 sequence reads: CASSLVAVGPYNEQFF. CDR3 sequence (DNA): TGCGCCAGCAGCTTGGTCGCAGTTGGGCCCTACAATGAGCAGTTCTTC.

V and J are TRBV27 and TRBJ2-7; a weak D match, TRBD1 (6 bases). CDR3 length equals 13 residues. CDR1 and CDR2 (germline): MNHEY, SMNVEV (reference sequence). V was pared by 4 bases and J by 6 bases, with 13 bases between. CDR3 residues: CASSSRGAGEQYF. As DNA, the CDR3 is TGTGCCAGCAGTTCCAGGGGAGCTGGCGAGCAGTACTTC.

This clonotype was seen only a few times. J is TRBJ2-3 and V is TRBV6-2 or TRBV6-3; the match to TRBD1 covers 8 bases. Germline V gene sequence: CDR1 MNHEY, CDR2 SVGEGT. V lost 0 bases and J lost 2; bases outside the gene matches: 7. The CDR3 is 17 residues long. The CDR3 sequence is CASSYSPTGEYTDTQYF. The CDR3 DNA reads TGTGCCAGCAGTTACTCGCCGACAGGGGAATACACAGATACGCAGTATTTT.

The chain carries TRBV20-1 and TRBJ2-5; 8 bases map to TRBD2. V lost 0 bases and J lost 5; bases outside the gene matches: 2. The CDR3 runs 13 residues. Germline V gene data show CDR1 as DFQATT and CDR2 as SNEGSKA (reference sequence). In DNA form, the CDR3 reads TGCAGTGCTAGAGATAGCGGGGCTGAGACCCAGTACTTC. Protein: CSARDSGAETQYF.

The rearrangement joins TRBV12-3 or TRBV12-4 to TRBJ1-2; the D is unclear. The ends were cut back, 5 bases at V and 8 bases at J, with 12 bases in the middle. CDR3 length equals 12 residues. DNA for the CDR3: TGTGCCAGCAGTCCTTTGACAAGGGGCTACACCTTC. Its translation: CASSPLTRGYTF.

This clonotype was detected many times. The CDR3 is CASSLFTSGDTQYF. The CDR3 nucleotides read TGTGCCAGCAGCTTATTTACGAGCGGGGATACGCAGTATTTT. The chain has TRBV7-3 and TRBJ2-3; maybe TRBD2 (6 bases). The CDR3 spans 14 residues. Trimming removed 2 bases from V and 6 bases from J, with 12 bases in between. Germline lookup yields CDR1 SGHTA and CDR2 FQGTGA.

This clonotype was seen a handful of times. This rearrangement joins TRBV4-1 to TRBJ2-2; a weak D match, TRBD1 (5 bases). Germline V gives CDR1 MGHRA, CDR2 YSYEKL. V dropped 1 base and J dropped 7 bases, with 13 bases sitting between them. This CDR3 is built from 15 residues. The CDR3 region is CASSQGSRAGGELFF. In DNA form, the CDR3 reads TGCGCCAGCAGCCAAGGGAGCAGGGCCGGCGGGGAGCTGTTTTTT.

J is TRBJ2-1 and V is TRBV20-1, with 9 nucleotides matching TRBD1. Looked up from germline, CDR1 is DFQATT and CDR2 is SNEGSKA (reference sequence). V was pared by 1 base and J by 5 bases, with 9 bases of the junction left unmatched. The CDR3 is 16 amino acids. The CDR3 bases are TGCAGTGCTAGAGGGGTTTTGGGACAGGGACACAATGAGCAGTTCTTC. Its translation: CSARGVLGQGHNEQFF.

The V and J genes are TRBV9 and TRBJ2-2, with D possibly matching TRBD1 (6 bases). V dropped 2 bases and J dropped 6 bases, with 17 bases sitting between them. The CDR3 has 16 residues. CDR1 SGDLS and CDR2 YYNGEE come from the germline V gene. CDR3 DNA sequence: TGTGCCAGCAGCGTTAACAGGGAAGGAGGCCCCGGGGAGCTGTTTTTT. It translates to CASSVNREGGPGELFF.

The genes are TRBV2 and TRBJ1-5, with D tentatively TRBD1 (5 bases). The germline V gene has CDR1 SNHLY and CDR2 FYNNEI. The V gene lost 1 base and the J gene lost 7 bases, with 11 bases spanning the gap. The CDR3 spans 14 residues. The DNA for the CDR3 is TGTGCCAGCAGTGAAGGGGGGTCGGGGCAGCCCCAGCATTTT. Translated, it gives CASSEGGSGQPQHF. The full variable domain, rest sourced from reference TRBV2 and TRBJ1-5, is EPEVTQTPSHQVTQMGQEVILRCVPISNHLYFYWYRQILGQKVEFLVSFYNNEISEKSEIFDDQFSVERPDGSNFTLKIRSTKLEDSAMYFCASSEGGSGQPQHFGDGTRLSIL.

This clonotype was observed a handful of times. The gene calls are TRBV5-1 and TRBJ2-1, with 9 bases fitting TRBD2. Germline V gives CDR1 SGHRS, CDR2 YFSETQ. CDR3 length: 15 residues. V lost 4 bases, J lost 4 bases, and 6 bases stayed unmatched. The CDR3 sequence: CASSATSGPYNEQFF. Here the CDR3 DNA reads TGCGCCAGCAGCGCCACTAGCGGGCCGTACAATGAGCAGTTCTTC.

This clonotype was observed at least ten times. The chain links TRBV7-9 to TRBJ2-5; 8 nucleotides agree with TRBD2. After removal of 3 bases from V and 5 bases from J, the junction contained 11 bases not matched to a gene. The germline CDR1 and CDR2 sequences are SEHNR and FQNEAQ (reference sequence). The CDR3 is made up of 16 amino acids. The CDR3 nucleotides read TGTGCCAGCAGCTTTGGAGCGGGGGTCGACGGGGAGACCCAGTACTTC. Protein product: CASSFGAGVDGETQYF.

This clonotype was seen a few times. The chain has TRBV15 and TRBJ1-4; 7 bases fit TRBD1. V was clipped by 3 bases and J by 8 bases; unmatched bases: 15. This CDR3 comprises 17 residues. The germline V gene encodes CDR1 LNHNV and CDR2 YYDKDF (reference sequence). CDR3 nucleotides: TGTGCCACCAGCAGTGCCCAGGTCCGGGACAGATGGGAAAAACTGTTTTTT. This encodes CATSSAQVRDRWEKLFF.

This clonotype showed up just a few times. The V call is TRBV4-2, the J call TRBJ2-6; TRBD2 matches at 8 bases. V shed 1 base, J shed 2 bases, and the junction held 13 bases outside the gene matches. Germline V gene data show CDR1 as LGHNA and CDR2 as YNFKEQ. The CDR3 spans 20 residues. CDR3 protein: CASSQAGRGTHHPGANVLTF. The CDR3, as DNA: TGTGCCAGCAGCCAAGCCGGGAGGGGAACACACCACCCTGGGGCCAACGTCCTGACTTTC.

This clonotype was seen more than once but under ten times. V is TRBV7-2 and J is TRBJ1-1, with D possibly TRBD1 on 5 matching bases. The CDR3 spans 15 residues. The V end lost 0 bases, the J end lost 4 bases, and 12 bases lay between the germline ends. From germline, CDR1 is SGHTA and CDR2 FQGNSA. CDR3 amino acids: CASSLASGLSTEAFF. CDR3 coding DNA: TGTGCCAGCAGCTTAGCCTCAGGGTTGAGCACTGAAGCTTTCTTT.

This clonotype was counted at least ten times. The genes are TRBV7-2 and TRBJ2-7; D ambiguous. V lost 2 bases and J lost 1, with 9 bases in between. Germline values: CDR1 SGHTA, CDR2 FQGNSA. The CDR3 has 14 residues. The DNA of the CDR3 is TGTGCCAGCAGCTTATCAGTCGGATCCTACGAGCAGTACTTC. The encoded protein is CASSLSVGSYEQYF.

This clonotype came up a few times. Written as DNA, the CDR3 is TGTGCCAGCAGCTACTTCCTCCAGGGTTCCCAGCCCCAGCATTTT. Translated, it gives CASSYFLQGSQPQHF. V usage is TRBV12-3 or TRBV12-4 and J usage is TRBJ1-5, with D maybe TRBD1 (5 bases). With 6 bases removed from V and 7 bases from J, the gap between germline ends came to 19 bases. The CDR3 is 15 residues long.

This clonotype was seen a handful of times. The CDR3: CASSSGRGVPQHF. Written as DNA, the CDR3 is TGTGCCAGCAGCTCGGGACGGGGTGTGCCCCAGCATTTT. This sequence joins TRBV5-6 and TRBJ1-5; D possibly corresponds to TRBD1 (5 bases). V dropped 3 bases and J dropped 9 bases, with 13 bases sitting between them. The CDR3 is 13 amino acids. Germline lookup yields CDR1 SGHDT and CDR2 YYEEEE.

This clonotype was detected many times. The chain employs TRBV11-2 and TRBJ2-5; 13 positions match TRBD2. The CDR3 contains 17 residues. Germline lookup yields CDR1 SGHAT and CDR2 FQNNGV. Unmatched junction bases numbered 5, after V lost 3 bases and J lost 1 base. CDR3 bases: TGTGCCAGCAGCTTGGGGGGACTAGCGGGGTCCCAAGAGACCCAGTACTTC. Residues: CASSLGGLAGSQETQYF.

As to this clonotype: An end of the junction does not agree with germline; a read error may underlie this. This chain uses TRBV20-1 with TRBJ2-2; the match to TRBD1 covers 7 bases. Germline-derived CDR1 and CDR2 are DFQATT and SNEGSKA (reference sequence). This CDR3 spans 13 amino acids. CDR3 residues: CIARDRESGELFF. The CDR3 DNA is TGCATTGCTAGAGACAGGGAGTCCGGGGAGCTGTTTTTT.

The chain links TRBV11-2 to TRBJ2-2; no clear D gene. The V gene lost 6 bases and the J gene lost 4 bases, with 12 bases spanning the gap. This CDR3 spans 14 amino acids. In germline, CDR1 is SGHAT, CDR2 FQNNGV. CDR3: CASRETGSTGELFF. The CDR3 nucleotides are TGTGCCAGCAGGGAGACTGGGTCCACCGGGGAGCTGTTTTTT.

This clonotype was recorded a few times. The chain uses TRBV19 and TRBJ1-2, with 7 bases that match TRBD1. The germline V gene encodes CDR1 LNHDA and CDR2 SQIVND (reference sequence). V trimming: 7 bases; J trimming: 3 bases; junction bases outside the gene matches: 5. The CDR3 has 13 amino acids. The CDR3 sequence is CASTIGQDYGYTF. The CDR3 DNA sequence: TGTGCCAGTACTATCGGACAGGACTATGGCTACACCTTC.

Comment on this clonotype: Germline and junction disagree at one end, which may indicate a read error. This sequence joins TRBV14 and TRBJ2-7, with D possibly being TRBD2 (6 bases). The V gene's germline CDR1 is SGHDN and CDR2 FVKESK. The CDR3 runs to 12 residues. DNA for the CDR3: TGTGCCAGCAGCCAAGGTGGCAGGGAGGTTCTCTTC. The encoded protein is CASSQGGREVLF.